This TCR beta chain was sequenced during a study of blood T cell repertoires in COVID-19. Study-level information: Samples taken during acute and convalescent COVID-19 were collected in the United States, Italy and Spain. T cells, B-cell-depleted T cells, or PBMCs supplied cDNA or gDNA.

As originally analysed: Nucleated cell number was recorded as an estimate derived from reference gene primer amplification. TCRdb's copy holds only in-frame clones and misses some; the assay was immunoSEQ multiplex PCR. V and J calls and clone size are copied from that table; D and trimming were computed from the DNA. This table holds some 76,000 clones, about 86% found once. The CDR3 is 14 residues long. V gave up 3 bases and J gave up 0 bases; unmatched junction bases: 0. Germline loops: CDR1 SGHRS, CDR2 YFSETQ. The rearrangement joins TRBV5-1 to TRBJ2-7, with TRBD1 identical over 10 bases. Specimen: peripheral blood. The clonotype was recovered from a man older than 75 in a cohort sampled during active COVID-19. As DNA, the CDR3 is TGCGCCAGCAGCTGGACAGGGGGCTCCTACGAGCAGTACTTC. This sequence encodes CASSWTGGSYEQYF.